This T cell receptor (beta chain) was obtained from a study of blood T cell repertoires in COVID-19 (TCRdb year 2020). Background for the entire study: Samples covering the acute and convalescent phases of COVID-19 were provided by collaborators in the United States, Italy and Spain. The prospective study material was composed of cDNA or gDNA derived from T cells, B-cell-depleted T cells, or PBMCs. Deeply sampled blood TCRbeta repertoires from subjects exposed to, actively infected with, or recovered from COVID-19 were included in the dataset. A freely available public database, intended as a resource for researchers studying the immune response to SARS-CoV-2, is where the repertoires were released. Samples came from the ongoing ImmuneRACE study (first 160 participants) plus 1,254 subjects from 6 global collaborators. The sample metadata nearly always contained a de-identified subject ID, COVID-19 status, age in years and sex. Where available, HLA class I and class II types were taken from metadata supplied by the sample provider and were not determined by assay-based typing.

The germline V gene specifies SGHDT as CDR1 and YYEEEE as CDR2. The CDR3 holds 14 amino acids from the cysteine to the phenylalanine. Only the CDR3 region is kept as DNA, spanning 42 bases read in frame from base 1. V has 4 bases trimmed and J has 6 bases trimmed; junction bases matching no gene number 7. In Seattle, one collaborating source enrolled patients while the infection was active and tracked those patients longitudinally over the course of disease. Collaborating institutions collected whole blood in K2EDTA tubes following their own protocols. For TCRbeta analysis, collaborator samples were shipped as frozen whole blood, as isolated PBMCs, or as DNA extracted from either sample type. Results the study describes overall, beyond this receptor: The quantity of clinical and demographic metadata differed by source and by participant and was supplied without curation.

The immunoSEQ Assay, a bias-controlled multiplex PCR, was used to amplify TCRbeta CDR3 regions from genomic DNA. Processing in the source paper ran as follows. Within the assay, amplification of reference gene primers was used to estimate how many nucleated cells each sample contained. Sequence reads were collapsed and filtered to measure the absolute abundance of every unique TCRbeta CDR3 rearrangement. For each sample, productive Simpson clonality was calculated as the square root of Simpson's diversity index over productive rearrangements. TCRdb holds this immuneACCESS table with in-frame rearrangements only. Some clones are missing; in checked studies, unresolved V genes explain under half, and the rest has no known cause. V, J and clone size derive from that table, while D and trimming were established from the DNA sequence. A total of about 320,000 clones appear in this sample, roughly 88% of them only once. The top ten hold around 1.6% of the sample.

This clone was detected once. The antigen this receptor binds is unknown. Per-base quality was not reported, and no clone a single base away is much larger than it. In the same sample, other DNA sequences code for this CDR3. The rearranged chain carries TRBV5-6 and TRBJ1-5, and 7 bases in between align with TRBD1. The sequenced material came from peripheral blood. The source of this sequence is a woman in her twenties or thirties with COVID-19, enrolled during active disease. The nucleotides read TGTGCCAGCAGCCTCGGCAGGGGGACTCAGCCCCAGCATTTT. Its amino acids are CASSLGRGTQPQHF.